Given below is one TCR beta chain in context. Its antigen is unidentified. These data originate in a study of long-term antiretroviral therapy in people with HIV. Points from the study as a whole: After ART, diversity increased yet remained lower than transplant donor controls. Pre-ART clonal expansions dominated every time point's repertoire.

At least one PBMC sample before ART and at least two after were required. Treatment for every participant with HIV took place in the United States. Survey-level immunoSEQ v3.0 assays were run. Libraries were prepared by immunoSEQ multiplex PCR; TCRdb keeps only in-frame clonotypes and omits some of them. The table has 45,000 or so clones, about 94% seen once. Sequenced material: unsorted PBMCs, taken approximately 9.5 years after starting antiretroviral therapy. The source of this sequence is a man under 40 with HIV.

Here the CDR3 DNA reads TGTGCCAGCAGTGAGGGGTCCTATTGGGGGCCGGCAGAGACCCAGTACTTC. Encoded protein: CASSEGSYWGPAETQYF. V and J are TRBV6-1 and TRBJ2-5; D perhaps matches TRBD1 (6 bases). There are 17 residues in the CDR3. Germline V gene data show CDR1 as MNHNS and CDR2 as SASEGT. V lost 3 bases and J 4 bases, leaving 21 bases between the germline ends.